Sequencing of this T cell receptor (beta chain) was carried out in a study of identical twins. V was cut by 7 bases and J by 5 bases, with 15 bases left in between. The germline gives CDR1 SNHLY, CDR2 FYNNEI. The CDR3 length is 13 residues. One entry per CDR3 protein, called by TCRdb with MiXCR from the 5' RACE reads. The sample holds fewer than 500,000 distinct CDR3 sequences; approximately 15% are singletons and the top ten take approximately 1%. The study's findings and limits: Twins' excess sharing was less marked for out-of-frame beta sequences. The abundant beta clonotypes from cord blood had fewer insertions, and memory repertoires had none of this.

To note about this clonotype: As yet, its antigen is unknown.

This sample also belongs to another study, concerning yellow fever vaccine responses in identical twins.

This clonotype was obtained from a woman aged 18-29 years in good health. The sample comprised CD4+ T cells sorted from blood. V is TRBV2 and J is TRBJ2-7; D gene uncertain. The CDR3 loop is CASTPLGSDEQYF. For the CDR3, the DNA is TGTGCCAGCACCCCCCTAGGAAGCGACGAGCAGTACTTC.